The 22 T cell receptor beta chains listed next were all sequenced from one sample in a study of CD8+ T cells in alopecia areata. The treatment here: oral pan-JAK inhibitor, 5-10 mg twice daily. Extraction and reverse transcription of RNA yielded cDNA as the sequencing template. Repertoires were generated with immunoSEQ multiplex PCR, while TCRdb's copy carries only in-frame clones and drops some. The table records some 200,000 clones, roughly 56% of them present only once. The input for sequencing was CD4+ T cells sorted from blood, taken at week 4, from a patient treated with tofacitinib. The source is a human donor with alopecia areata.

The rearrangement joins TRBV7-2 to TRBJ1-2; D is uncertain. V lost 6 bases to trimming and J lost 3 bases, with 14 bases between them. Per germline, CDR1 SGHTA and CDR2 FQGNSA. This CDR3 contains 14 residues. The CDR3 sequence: CASSPWQTYYGYTF. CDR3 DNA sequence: TGTGCCAGCAGTCCTTGGCAGACCTACTATGGCTACACCTTC.

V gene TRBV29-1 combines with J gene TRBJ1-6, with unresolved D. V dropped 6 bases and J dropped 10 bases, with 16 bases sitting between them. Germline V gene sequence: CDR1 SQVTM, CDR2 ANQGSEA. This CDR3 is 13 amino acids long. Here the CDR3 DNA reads TGCAGCGTCAGCTGGTGGGCCGGATCACCCCTCCACTTT. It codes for CSVSWWAGSPLHF.

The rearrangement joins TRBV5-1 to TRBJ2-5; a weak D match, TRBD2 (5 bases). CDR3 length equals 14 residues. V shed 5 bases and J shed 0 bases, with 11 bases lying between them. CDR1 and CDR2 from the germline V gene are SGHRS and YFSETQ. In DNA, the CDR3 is TGCGCCAGCAGGGGAAGCGGTAACCAAGAGACCCAGTACTTC. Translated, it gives CASRGSGNQETQYF.

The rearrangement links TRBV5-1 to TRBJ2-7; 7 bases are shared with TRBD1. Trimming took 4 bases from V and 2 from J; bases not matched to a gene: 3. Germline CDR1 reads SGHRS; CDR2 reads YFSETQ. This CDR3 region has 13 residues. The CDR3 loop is CASSRDSPYEQYF. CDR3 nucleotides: TGCGCCAGCAGCCGGGACAGCCCCTACGAGCAGTACTTC.

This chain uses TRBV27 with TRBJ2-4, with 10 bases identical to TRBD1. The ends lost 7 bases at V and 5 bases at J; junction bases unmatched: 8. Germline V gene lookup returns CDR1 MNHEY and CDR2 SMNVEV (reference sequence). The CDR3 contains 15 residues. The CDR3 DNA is TGTGCCAGCACCTCCCTAGGGACAGGGGAAAACATTCAGTACTTC. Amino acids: CASTSLGTGENIQYF.

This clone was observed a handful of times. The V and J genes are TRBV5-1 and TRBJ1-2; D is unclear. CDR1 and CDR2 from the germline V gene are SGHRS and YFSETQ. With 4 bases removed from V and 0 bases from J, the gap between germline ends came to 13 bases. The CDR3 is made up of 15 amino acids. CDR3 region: CASSEEGNSNYGYTF. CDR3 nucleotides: TGCGCCAGCAGCGAAGAGGGCAATTCTAACTATGGCTACACCTTC.

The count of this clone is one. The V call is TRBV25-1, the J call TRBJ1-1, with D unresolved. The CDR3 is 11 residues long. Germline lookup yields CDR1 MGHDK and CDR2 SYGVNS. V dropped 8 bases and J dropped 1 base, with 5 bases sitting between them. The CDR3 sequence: CASARNTEAFF. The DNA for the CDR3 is TGTGCCAGCGCCAGGAACACTGAAGCTTTCTTT. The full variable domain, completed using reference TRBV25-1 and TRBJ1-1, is EADIYQTPRYLVIGTGKKITLECSQTMGHDKMYWYQQDPGMELHLIHYSYGVNSTEKGDLSSESTVSRIRTEHFPLTLESARPSHTSQYLCASARNTEAFFGQGTRLTVV.

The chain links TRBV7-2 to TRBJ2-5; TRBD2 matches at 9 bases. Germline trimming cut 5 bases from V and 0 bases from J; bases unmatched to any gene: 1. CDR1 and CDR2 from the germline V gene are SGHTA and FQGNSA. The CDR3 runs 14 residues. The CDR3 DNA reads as TGTGCCAGCAGCGCGGGGGGGTACCAAGAGACCCAGTACTTC. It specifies CASSAGGYQETQYF.

Here the CDR3 DNA reads TGTGCCAGCAGCCAGATCTCCTACGAGCAGTACTTC. Its protein product is CASSQISYEQYF. The V call is TRBV11-2, the J call TRBJ2-7, with D hard to call. CDR1 is SGHAT and CDR2 is FQNNGV in the germline V gene. The CDR3 spans 12 residues. Deletions cut 5 bases from V and 0 bases from J, with 5 bases between.

For the CDR3, the DNA is TGCAGCGTTGCAGTCTCTGGAAACACCATATATTTT. It is translated as CSVAVSGNTIYF. This chain uses TRBV29-1 with TRBJ1-3; D gene ambiguous. The CDR3 has 12 amino acids. The ends were cut back, 4 bases at V and 0 bases at J, with 4 bases in the middle. Germline V gives CDR1 SQVTM, CDR2 ANQGSEA.

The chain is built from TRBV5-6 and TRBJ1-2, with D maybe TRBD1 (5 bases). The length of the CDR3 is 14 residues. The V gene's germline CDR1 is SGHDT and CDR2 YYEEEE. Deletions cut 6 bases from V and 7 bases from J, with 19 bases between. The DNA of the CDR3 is TGTGCCAGCACAGAGGGGACGGAGTTTTTTGGCTACACCTTC. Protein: CASTEGTEFFGYTF. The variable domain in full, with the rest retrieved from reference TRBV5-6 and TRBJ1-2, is DAGVTQSPTHLIKTRGQQVTLRCSPKSGHDTVSWYQQALGQGPQFIFQYYEEEERQRGNFPDRFSGHQFPNYSSELNVNALLLGDSALYLCASTEGTEFFGYTFGSGTRLTVV.

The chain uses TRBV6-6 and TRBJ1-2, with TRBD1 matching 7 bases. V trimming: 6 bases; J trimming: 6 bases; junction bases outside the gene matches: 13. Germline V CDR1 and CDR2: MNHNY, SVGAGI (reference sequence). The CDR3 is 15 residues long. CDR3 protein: CASRSRGRETDGYTF. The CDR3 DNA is TGTGCCAGCAGGTCGAGGGGGCGGGAAACGGATGGCTACACCTTC.

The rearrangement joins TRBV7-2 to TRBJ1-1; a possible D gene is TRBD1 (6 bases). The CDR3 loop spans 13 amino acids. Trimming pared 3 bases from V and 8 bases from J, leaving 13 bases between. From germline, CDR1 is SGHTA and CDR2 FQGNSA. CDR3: CASSFRGAAEAFF. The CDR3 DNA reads TGTGCCAGCAGCTTTCGGGGGGCCGCCGAAGCTTTCTTT.

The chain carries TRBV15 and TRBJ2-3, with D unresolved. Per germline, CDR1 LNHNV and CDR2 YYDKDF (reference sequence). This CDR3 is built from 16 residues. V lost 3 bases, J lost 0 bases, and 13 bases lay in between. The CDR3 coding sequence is TGTGCCACCAGCAGCGCTAGGTATCCTAGCACAGATACGCAGTATTTT. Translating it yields CATSSARYPSTDTQYF.

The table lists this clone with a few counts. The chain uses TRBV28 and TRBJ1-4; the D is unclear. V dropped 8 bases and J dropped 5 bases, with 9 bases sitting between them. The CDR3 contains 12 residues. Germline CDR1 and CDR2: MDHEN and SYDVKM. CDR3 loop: CASQQLNEKLFF. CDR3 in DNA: TGTGCCAGCCAACAGTTAAATGAAAAACTGTTTTTT.

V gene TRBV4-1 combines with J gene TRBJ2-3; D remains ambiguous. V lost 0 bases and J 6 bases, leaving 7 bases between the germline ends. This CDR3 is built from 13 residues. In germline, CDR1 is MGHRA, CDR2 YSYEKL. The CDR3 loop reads CASSQDEADTQYF. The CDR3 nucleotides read TGCGCCAGCAGCCAAGACGAAGCGGATACGCAGTATTTT.

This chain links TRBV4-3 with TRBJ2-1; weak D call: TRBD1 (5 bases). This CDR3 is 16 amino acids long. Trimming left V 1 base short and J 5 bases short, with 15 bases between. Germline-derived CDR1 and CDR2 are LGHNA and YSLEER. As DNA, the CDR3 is TGCGCCAGCAGCCAAGTGGGGCGCGTCCACCACAATGAGCAGTTCTTC. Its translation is CASSQVGRVHHNEQFF.

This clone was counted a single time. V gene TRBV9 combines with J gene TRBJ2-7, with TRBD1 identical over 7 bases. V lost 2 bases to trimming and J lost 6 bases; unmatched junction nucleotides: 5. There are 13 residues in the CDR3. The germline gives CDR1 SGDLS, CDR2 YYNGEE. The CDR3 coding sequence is TGTGCCAGCAGCGTGACCAGACAGGGCGAGCAGTACTTC. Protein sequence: CASSVTRQGEQYF. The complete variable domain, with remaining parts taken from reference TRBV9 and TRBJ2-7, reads DSGVTQTPKHLITATGQRVTLRCSPRSGDLSVYWYQQSLDQGLQFLIQYYNGEERAKGNILERFSAQQFPDLHSELNLSSLELGDSALYFCASSVTRQGEQYFGPGTRLTVT.

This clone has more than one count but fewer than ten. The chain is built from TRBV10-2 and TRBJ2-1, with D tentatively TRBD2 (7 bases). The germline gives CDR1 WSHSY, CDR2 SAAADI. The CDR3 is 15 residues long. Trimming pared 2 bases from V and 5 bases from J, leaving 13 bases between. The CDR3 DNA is TGCGCCAGCAGTGAGGAAGGGGGGGCCCACAATGAGCAGTTCTTC. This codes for CASSEEGGAHNEQFF.

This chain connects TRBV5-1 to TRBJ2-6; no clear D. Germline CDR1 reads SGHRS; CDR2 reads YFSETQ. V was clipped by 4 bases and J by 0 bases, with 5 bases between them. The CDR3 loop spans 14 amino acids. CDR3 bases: TGCGCCAGCAGCGGGGTCTCTGGGGCCAACGTCCTGACTTTC. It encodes CASSGVSGANVLTF.

The CDR3 coding sequence is TGCAGCGTTGAGGGGATGAACACTGAAGCTTTCTTT. It is translated as CSVEGMNTEAFF. The chain has TRBV29-1 and TRBJ1-1; D uncertain. V lost 3 bases and J 0 bases, leaving 5 bases between the germline ends. The length of the CDR3 is 12 residues. Germline CDR1 SQVTM, CDR2 ANQGSEA. The full variable domain, with the rest looked up from reference TRBV29-1 and TRBJ1-1, is SAVISQKPSRDICQRGTSLTIQCQVDSQVTMMFWYRQQPGQSLTLIATANQGSEATYESGFVIDKFPISRPNLTFSTLTVSNMSPEDSSIYLCSVEGMNTEAFFGQGTRLTVV.

CDR3 in DNA: TGTGCCTGGAGTGGGGGGAGTATGGTTTGGAGTGGCTACACCTTC. It specifies CAWSGGSMVWSGYTF. The gene calls are TRBV30 and TRBJ1-2, with D perhaps TRBD1 (5 bases). Germline lookup yields CDR1 GTSNPN and CDR2 SVGIG (reference sequence). This CDR3 has 15 amino acids. The V and J ends lost 1 base and 7 bases respectively, with 19 bases between them.